The source of this TCR beta chain is a study of shared clonotypes between healthy human individuals. Study-level results: Sorted-subset sequencing, rarefaction showed, was incomplete despite large depth. Against clonotypes common to all four donors, non-shared ones had lower generation probabilities. As a rule, naive subsets had a larger estimated richness than memory subsets.

Concerning this clone: Its antigen is still unknown.

Each PCR replicate from the sorted subsets contained 150 to 200 ng DNA, which is about 31,000 T cell genomes. The method was immunoSEQ multiplex PCR; TCRdb's version includes in-frame clones alone and lacks a portion of them. Of 730,000 or so clones listed, roughly 78% are singletons. The origin of this receptor is a woman aged 25 to 39 in good health. Material: memory CD4+ T cells sorted from blood. The subset is: CD45RA-negative fraction.

Written as DNA, the CDR3 is TGTGCCAGCAGTGAAGCCGTCCTAGCGGACACAGATACGCAGTATTTT. Residues: CASSEAVLADTDTQYF. This chain connects TRBV2 to TRBJ2-3; TRBD2 aligns across 7 bases. Germline CDR1 SNHLY, CDR2 FYNNEI. V dropped 0 bases and J dropped 2; count of bases not matched to a gene: 5. This CDR3 contains 16 residues.